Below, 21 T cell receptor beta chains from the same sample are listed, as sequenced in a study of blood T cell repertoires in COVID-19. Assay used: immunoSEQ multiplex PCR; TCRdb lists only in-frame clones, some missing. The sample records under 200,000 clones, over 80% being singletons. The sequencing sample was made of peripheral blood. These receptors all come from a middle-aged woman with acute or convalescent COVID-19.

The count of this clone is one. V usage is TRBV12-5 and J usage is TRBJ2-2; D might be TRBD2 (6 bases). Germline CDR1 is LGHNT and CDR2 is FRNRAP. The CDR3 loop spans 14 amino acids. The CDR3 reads CPMGNGSTAGELFF. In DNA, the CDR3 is TGTCCCATGGGGAACGGGAGTACAGCCGGGGAGCTGTTTTTT. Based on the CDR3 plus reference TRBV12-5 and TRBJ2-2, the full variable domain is DARVTQTPRHKVTEMGQEVTMRCQPILGHNTVFWYRQTMMQGLELLAYFRNRAPLDDSGMPKDRFSAEMPDATLATLKIQPSEPRDSAVYFCPMGNGSTAGELFFGEGSRLTVL.

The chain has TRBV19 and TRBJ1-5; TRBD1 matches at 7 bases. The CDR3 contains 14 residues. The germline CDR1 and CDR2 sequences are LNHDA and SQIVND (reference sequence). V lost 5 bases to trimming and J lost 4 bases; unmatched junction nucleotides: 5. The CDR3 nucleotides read TGTGCCAGTAGTGGACAGGATCGAAATCAGCCCCAGCATTTT. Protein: CASSGQDRNQPQHF. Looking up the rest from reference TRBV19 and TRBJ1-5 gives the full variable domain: DGGITQSPKYLFRKEGQNVTLSCEQNLNHDAMYWYRQDPGQGLRLIYYSQIVNDFQKGDIAEGYSVSREKKESFPLTVTSAQKNPTAFYLCASSGQDRNQPQHFGDGTRLSIL.

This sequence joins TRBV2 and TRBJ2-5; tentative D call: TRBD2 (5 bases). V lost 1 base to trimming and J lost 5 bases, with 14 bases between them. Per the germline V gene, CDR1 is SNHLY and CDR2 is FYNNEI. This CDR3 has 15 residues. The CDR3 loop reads CASSEEAGVWETQYF. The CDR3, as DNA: TGTGCCAGCAGTGAAGAGGCGGGTGTTTGGGAGACCCAGTACTTC.

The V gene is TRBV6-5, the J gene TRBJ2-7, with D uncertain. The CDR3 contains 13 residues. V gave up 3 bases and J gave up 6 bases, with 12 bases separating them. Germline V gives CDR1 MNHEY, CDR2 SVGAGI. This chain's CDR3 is CASSYPQSGEQYF. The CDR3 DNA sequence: TGTGCCAGCAGTTATCCTCAGTCGGGCGAGCAGTACTTC.

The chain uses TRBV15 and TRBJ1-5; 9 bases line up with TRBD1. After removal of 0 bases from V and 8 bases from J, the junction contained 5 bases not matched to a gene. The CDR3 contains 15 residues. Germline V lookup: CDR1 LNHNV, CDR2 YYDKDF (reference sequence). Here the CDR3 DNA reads TGTGCCACCAGCAGAGAGGGACAGGGTTGGGAGCCCCAGCATTTT. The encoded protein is CATSREGQGWEPQHF.

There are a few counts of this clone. The CDR3 protein is CASSLGTSPLHF. CDR3 nucleotides: TGTGCCAGCAGCTTAGGGACATCACCCCTCCACTTT. The chain links TRBV11-2 to TRBJ1-6; D is possibly TRBD1 (5 bases). Germline values: CDR1 SGHAT, CDR2 FQNNGV. Trimming took off 1 base at V and 10 bases at J, with 5 bases between the two ends. The CDR3 has 12 residues.

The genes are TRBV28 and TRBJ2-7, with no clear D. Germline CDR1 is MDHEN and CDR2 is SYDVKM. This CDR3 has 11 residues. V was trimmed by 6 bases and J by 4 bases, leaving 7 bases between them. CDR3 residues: CASRHQYEQYF. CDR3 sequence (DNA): TGTGCCAGCAGACACCAGTACGAGCAGTACTTC. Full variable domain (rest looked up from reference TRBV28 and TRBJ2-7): DVKVTQSSRYLVKRTGEKVFLECVQDMDHENMFWYRQDPGLGLRLIYFSYDVKMKEKGDIPEGYSVSREKKERFSLILESASTNQTSMYLCASRHQYEQYFGPGTRLTVT.

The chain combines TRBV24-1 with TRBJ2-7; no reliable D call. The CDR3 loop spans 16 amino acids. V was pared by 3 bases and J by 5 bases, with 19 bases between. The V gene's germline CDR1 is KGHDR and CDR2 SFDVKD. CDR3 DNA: TGTGCCACCAGTGATCGCTATTCCCTCCTCCCCGACGAGCAGTACTTC. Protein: CATSDRYSLLPDEQYF.

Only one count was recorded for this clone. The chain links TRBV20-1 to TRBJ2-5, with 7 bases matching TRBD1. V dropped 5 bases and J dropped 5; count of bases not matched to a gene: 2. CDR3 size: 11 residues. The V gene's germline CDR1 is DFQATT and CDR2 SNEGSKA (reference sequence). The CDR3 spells CSARQGETQYF. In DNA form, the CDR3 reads TGCAGTGCTCGACAGGGCGAGACCCAGTACTTC.

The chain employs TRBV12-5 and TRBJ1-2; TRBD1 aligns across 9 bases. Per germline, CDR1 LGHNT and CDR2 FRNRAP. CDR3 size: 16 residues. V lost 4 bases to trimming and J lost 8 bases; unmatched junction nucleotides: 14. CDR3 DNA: TGTGCTAGTGGTTGGGGACAGGGCGCCCCTATCTACGGCTACACCTTC. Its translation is CASGWGQGAPIYGYTF.

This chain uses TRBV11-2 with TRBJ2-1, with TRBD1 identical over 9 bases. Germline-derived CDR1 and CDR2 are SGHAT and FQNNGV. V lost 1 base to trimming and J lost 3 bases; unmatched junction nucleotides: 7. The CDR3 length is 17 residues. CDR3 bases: TGTGCCAGCAGCTTAGGGAGTTGGGGACAGGGCTACAATGAGCAGTTCTTC. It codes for CASSLGSWGQGYNEQFF.

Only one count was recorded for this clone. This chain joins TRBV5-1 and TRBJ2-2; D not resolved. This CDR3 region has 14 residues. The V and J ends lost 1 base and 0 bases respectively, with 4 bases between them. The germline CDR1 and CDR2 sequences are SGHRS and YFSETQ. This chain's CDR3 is CASSLPANTGELFF. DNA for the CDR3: TGCGCCAGCAGCTTGCCGGCGAACACCGGGGAGCTGTTTTTT.

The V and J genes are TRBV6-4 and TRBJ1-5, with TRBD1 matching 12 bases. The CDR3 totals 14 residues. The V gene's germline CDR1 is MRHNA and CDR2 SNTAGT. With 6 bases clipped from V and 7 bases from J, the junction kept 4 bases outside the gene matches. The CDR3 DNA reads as TGTGCCAGCAGCGGGACAGGGGGCGCCCAGCCCCAGCATTTT. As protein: CASSGTGGAQPQHF.

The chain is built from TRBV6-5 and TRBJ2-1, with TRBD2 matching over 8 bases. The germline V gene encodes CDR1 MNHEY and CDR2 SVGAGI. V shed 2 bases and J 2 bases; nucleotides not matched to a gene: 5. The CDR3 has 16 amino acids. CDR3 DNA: TGTGCCAGCAGTTACGCGGCGGGAGGCACCTACAATGAGCAGTTCTTC. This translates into CASSYAAGGTYNEQFF.

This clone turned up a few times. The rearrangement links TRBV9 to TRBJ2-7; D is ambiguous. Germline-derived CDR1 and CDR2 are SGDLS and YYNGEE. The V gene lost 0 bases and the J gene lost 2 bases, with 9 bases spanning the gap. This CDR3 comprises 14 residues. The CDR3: CASSVVPETYEQYF. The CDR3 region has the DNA TGTGCCAGCAGCGTAGTTCCGGAGACCTACGAGCAGTACTTC.

CDR3 nucleotides: TGTGCCAGTAGCGAGGGGGCAGAGGAGCAGTTCTTC. Encoded protein: CASSEGAEEQFF. The chain links TRBV28 to TRBJ2-1; TRBD1 agrees at 7 bases. CDR1 MDHEN and CDR2 SYDVKM come from the germline V gene. V lost 9 bases and J lost 10; bases outside the gene matches: 9. CDR3 length equals 12 residues.

The CDR3 bases are TGTGCCAGCAGTTACCAGATGGGGGGGCGGGACGAGCAGTACTTC. Amino acid sequence: CASSYQMGGRDEQYF. The chain links TRBV6-5 to TRBJ2-7, with D maybe TRBD2 (7 bases). The CDR3 is 15 amino acids. Germline V gene sequence: CDR1 MNHEY, CDR2 SVGAGI. Trimming took off 2 bases at V and 5 bases at J, with 16 bases between the two ends.

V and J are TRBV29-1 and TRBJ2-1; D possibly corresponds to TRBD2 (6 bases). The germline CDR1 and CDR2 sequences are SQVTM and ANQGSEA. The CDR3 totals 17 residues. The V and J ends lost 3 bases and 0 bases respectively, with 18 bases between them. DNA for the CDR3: TGCAGCGTTGAGGGGTCGGCGGGGCCTAGCTCCTACAATGAGCAGTTCTTC. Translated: CSVEGSAGPSSYNEQFF.

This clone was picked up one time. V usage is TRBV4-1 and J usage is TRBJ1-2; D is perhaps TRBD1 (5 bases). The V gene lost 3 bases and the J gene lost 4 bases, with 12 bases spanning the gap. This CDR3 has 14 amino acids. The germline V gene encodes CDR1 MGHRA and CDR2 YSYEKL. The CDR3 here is CASSHGRGPYGYTF. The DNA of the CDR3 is TGCGCCAGCAGCCACGGAAGGGGTCCCTATGGCTACACCTTC.

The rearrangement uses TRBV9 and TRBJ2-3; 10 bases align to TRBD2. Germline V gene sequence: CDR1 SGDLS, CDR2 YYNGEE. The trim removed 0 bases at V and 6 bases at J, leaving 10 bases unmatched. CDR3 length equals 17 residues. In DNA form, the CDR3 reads TGTGCCAGCAGCGTAGCGGGAGCGGGGGGGCTCTCGGATACGCAGTATTTT. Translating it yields CASSVAGAGGLSDTQYF.

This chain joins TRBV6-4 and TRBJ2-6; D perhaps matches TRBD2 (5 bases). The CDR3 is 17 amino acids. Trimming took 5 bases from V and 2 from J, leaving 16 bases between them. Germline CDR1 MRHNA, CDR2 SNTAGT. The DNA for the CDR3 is TGTGCCAGCAGTTCCCTCGTTGGAGCGGCTGGGGCCAACGTCCTGACTTTC. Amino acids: CASSSLVGAAGANVLTF.